This T cell receptor beta chain was obtained from a study of long-term antiretroviral therapy in people with HIV. Germline V lookup: CDR1 MNHEY, CDR2 SMNVEV (reference sequence). With 3 bases removed from V and 4 bases from J, the gap between germline ends came to 15 bases. The CDR3 has 15 amino acids. Researchers ran immunoSEQ v3.0 at survey level. The data were produced by immunoSEQ multiplex PCR, yet TCRdb's version contains in-frame clones alone and is incomplete. This table holds 20,000 to 25,000 clones, around 84% found once. J is TRBJ1-1 and V is TRBV27; perhaps TRBD1 as D (5 bases). This receptor was identified in a woman aged 25 to 39 with HIV. The input for sequencing was unsorted PBMCs, taken 0.2 years after starting antiretroviral therapy. CDR3 amino acids: CASSFAGTAGTEAFF. CDR3 nucleotides: TGTGCCAGCAGTTTTGCAGGGACTGCCGGCACTGAAGCTTTCTTT.